The 18 T cell receptor beta chains reported below all come from one sample, sequenced in a study of blood T cell repertoires in COVID-19. Some clones are missing from TCRdb's copy, which holds only in-frame ones; the method was immunoSEQ multiplex PCR. The sample includes 25,000 to 30,000 clones, roughly 85% of them seen just once. The specimen was peripheral blood. The source of these receptors is a human donor in a cohort sampled during active COVID-19.

The chain combines TRBV11-2 with TRBJ2-2; 7 bases align to TRBD1. With 5 bases clipped from V and 6 bases from J, the junction kept 6 bases outside the gene matches. The germline CDR1 and CDR2 sequences are SGHAT and FQNNGV. The CDR3 runs 14 residues. CDR3: CASSPYRGAGELFF. CDR3 nucleotides: TGTGCCAGCAGCCCTTACAGGGGTGCCGGGGAGCTGTTTTTT. The full variable domain, completed using reference TRBV11-2 and TRBJ2-2, is EAGVAQSPRYKIIEKRQSVAFWCNPISGHATLYWYQQILGQGPKLLIQFQNNGVVDDSQLPKDRFSAERLKGVDSTLKIQPAKLEDSAVYLCASSPYRGAGELFFGEGSRLTVL.

Only a few counts were recorded for this clone. The chain joins TRBV30 to TRBJ1-5; possibly TRBD1 for D (6 bases). V dropped 0 bases and J dropped 2 bases, with 8 bases sitting between them. This CDR3 region has 14 residues. CDR1 GTSNPN and CDR2 SVGIG come from the germline V gene (reference sequence). In DNA, the CDR3 is TGTGCCTGGAGTGTAGAGGGGGGCAATCAGCCCCAGCATTTT. Translated: CAWSVEGGNQPQHF.

This chain joins TRBV6-5 and TRBJ2-2, with 7 bases that match TRBD1. After removal of 4 bases from V and 3 bases from J, the junction contained 5 bases not matched to a gene. The CDR3 contains 15 residues. The germline V gene has CDR1 MNHEY and CDR2 SVGAGI. CDR3 amino acids: CASSSGTAYTGELFF. DNA for the CDR3: TGTGCCAGCAGTTCCGGGACAGCCTACACCGGGGAGCTGTTTTTT.

The chain uses TRBV9 and TRBJ2-3, with 10 bases that match TRBD2. With V trimmed by 4 bases and J by 3 bases, 8 bases remained unmatched. From germline, CDR1 is SGDLS and CDR2 YYNGEE. The CDR3 extends over 16 amino acids. This chain's CDR3 is CASSSRGSGGTDTQYF. The CDR3 DNA follows: TGTGCCAGCAGCTCCCGAGGTAGCGGGGGGACAGATACGCAGTATTTT.

The chain links TRBV6-5 to TRBJ2-3, with 10 bases identical to TRBD1. The germline V gene encodes CDR1 MNHEY and CDR2 SVGAGI. This CDR3 region has 15 residues. Trimming at V came to 6 bases and at J to 3 bases, leaving 6 bases not matched to a gene. CDR3 DNA: TGTGCCAGCAGACTACGGGGACAGGGGACAGATACGCAGTATTTT. This gives the protein CASRLRGQGTDTQYF.

This chain joins TRBV6-6 and TRBJ2-3; TRBD2 matches 12 bases. From germline, CDR1 is MNHNY and CDR2 SVGAGI (reference sequence). The ends lost 2 bases at V and 5 bases at J; junction bases unmatched: 5. CDR3 length equals 16 residues. DNA of the CDR3: TGTGCCAGCAGTTACGGTCTAGCGGGGGGGGAAGATACGCAGTATTTT. Protein sequence: CASSYGLAGGEDTQYF.

This chain connects TRBV6-2 or TRBV6-3 to TRBJ2-7, with 8 bases aligning to TRBD2. The CDR3 has 14 residues. CDR1 is MNHEY and CDR2 is SVGEGT in the germline V gene. With 4 bases clipped from V and 6 bases from J, the junction kept 8 bases outside the gene matches. The CDR3 protein is CASSLTGTRREQYF. The CDR3 nucleotides are TGTGCCAGCAGTTTAACCGGGACTAGACGCGAGCAGTACTTC.

This clone counts as medium-sized. V usage is TRBV6-2 or TRBV6-3 and J usage is TRBJ1-1; no reliable D call. Germline CDR1 MNHEY, CDR2 SVGEGT. The germline V and J ends were trimmed by 3 bases and 5 bases, with 13 bases remaining between them. This CDR3 has 14 amino acids. Here the CDR3 DNA reads TGTGCCAGCAGTTATGCAGGACCGGGGACTGAAGCTTTCTTT. Translating it yields CASSYAGPGTEAFF.

The chain recombines TRBV7-2 with TRBJ2-5, with D uncertain. Trimming cost V 2 bases and J 2 bases, with 15 bases left between them. CDR1 is SGHTA and CDR2 is FQGNSA in the germline V gene. CDR3 size: 16 residues. CDR3 DNA sequence: TGTGCCAGCAGCTTATACCCCCCCCTAGGACAAGAGACCCAGTACTTC. Its protein is CASSLYPPLGQETQYF.

The chain is built from TRBV28 and TRBJ2-7; a weak D match, TRBD1 (6 bases). Germline V gene data show CDR1 as MDHEN and CDR2 as SYDVKM. The CDR3 spans 15 residues. With 3 bases removed from V and 1 base from J, the gap between germline ends came to 13 bases. The CDR3 region is CASSLYRATSYEQYF. The CDR3 DNA reads as TGTGCCAGCAGTTTGTACAGGGCTACTTCCTACGAGCAGTACTTC.

The V call is TRBV6-6, the J call TRBJ1-5; D not resolved. The CDR3 covers 12 residues. CDR1 is MNHNY, CDR2 SVGAGI, per germline (reference sequence). With 7 bases removed from V and 2 bases from J, the gap between germline ends came to 6 bases. In DNA form, the CDR3 reads TGTGCCAGCAAGGGAGGCAATCAGCCCCAGCATTTT. Amino acid sequence: CASKGGNQPQHF.

The DNA of the CDR3 is TGCGCCAGCAGCCAAGGAGGCAGCTCTGGAAACACCATATATTTT. Translating it yields CASSQGGSSGNTIYF. The chain links TRBV4-3 to TRBJ1-3, with D hard to call. CDR1 and CDR2 (germline): LGHNA, YSLEER. V lost 1 base and J lost 0, with 7 bases in between. The CDR3 covers 15 residues.

This chain uses TRBV9 with TRBJ2-2, with D tentatively TRBD1 (6 bases). V was clipped by 2 bases and J by 5 bases, with 16 bases between them. Germline V CDR1 and CDR2: SGDLS, YYNGEE. The CDR3 consists of 16 residues. CDR3 nucleotide sequence: TGTGCCAGCAGCGTGAACCGGGACATGGCTACCGGGGAGCTGTTTTTT. It translates to CASSVNRDMATGELFF. Drawing the rest from reference TRBV9 and TRBJ2-2, the complete variable domain is DSGVTQTPKHLITATGQRVTLRCSPRSGDLSVYWYQQSLDQGLQFLIQYYNGEERAKGNILERFSAQQFPDLHSELNLSSLELGDSALYFCASSVNRDMATGELFFGEGSRLTVL.

V and J are TRBV7-9 and TRBJ2-3; D is ambiguous. V was shortened by 1 base and J by 0 bases, with 8 bases between the two germline ends. Germline V gene sequence: CDR1 SEHNR, CDR2 FQNEAQ (reference sequence). The CDR3 contains 15 residues. The CDR3, as DNA: TGTGCCAGCAGCTTAGAAGCGAAAAGCACAGATACGCAGTATTTT. This sequence encodes CASSLEAKSTDTQYF.

The chain carries TRBV7-9 and TRBJ1-6, with 7 bases aligning to TRBD1. The V segment lost 1 base and the J segment 7 bases; nucleotides outside the gene matches: 1. Germline CDR1 and CDR2: SEHNR and FQNEAQ (reference sequence). This CDR3 is built from 14 residues. The CDR3 bases are TGTGCCAGCAGCTTAGAGGGACAGAATTCACCCCTCCACTTT. Translating gives CASSLEGQNSPLHF.

V gene TRBV4-2 combines with J gene TRBJ2-6; 7 positions match TRBD1. CDR3 length equals 17 residues. V was pared by 6 bases and J by 0 bases, with 8 bases of the junction left unmatched. Germline CDR1 and CDR2: LGHNA and YNFKEQ. The CDR3 bases are TGTGCCAGCAGGCCGGGACAGCACAACTCTGGGGCCAACGTCCTGACTTTC. This codes for CASRPGQHNSGANVLTF.

The V and J genes are TRBV27 and TRBJ1-2, with D uncertain. Per the germline V gene, CDR1 is MNHEY and CDR2 is SMNVEV (reference sequence). Trimming stripped 6 bases from V and 0 bases from J, with 11 bases between. CDR3 size: 14 residues. The CDR3 reads CASRDTFPNYGYTF. The CDR3 nucleotides read TGTGCCAGCAGAGACACTTTCCCTAACTATGGCTACACCTTC.

DNA for the CDR3: TGCAGTGCTGTCCGAGGCTACGAGCAGTACTTC. Amino acids: CSAVRGYEQYF. The chain is built from TRBV20-1 and TRBJ2-7, with unresolved D. The CDR3 contains 11 residues. With 5 bases removed from V and 3 bases from J, the gap between germline ends came to 8 bases. The germline CDR1 and CDR2 sequences are DFQATT and SNEGSKA (reference sequence).